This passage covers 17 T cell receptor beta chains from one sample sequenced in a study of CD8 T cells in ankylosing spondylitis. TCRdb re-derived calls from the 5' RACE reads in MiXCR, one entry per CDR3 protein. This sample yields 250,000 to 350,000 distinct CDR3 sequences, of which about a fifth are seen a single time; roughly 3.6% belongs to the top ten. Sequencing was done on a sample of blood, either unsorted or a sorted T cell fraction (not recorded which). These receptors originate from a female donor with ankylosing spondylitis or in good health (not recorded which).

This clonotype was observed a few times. The CDR3 protein is CASISRGDTEAFF. The CDR3 DNA follows: TGTGCCAGCATCTCGAGGGGGGACACTGAAGCTTTCTTT. The chain has TRBV28 and TRBJ1-1; weak D call: TRBD1 (6 bases). With 7 bases removed from V and 3 bases from J, the gap between germline ends came to 12 bases. CDR1 MDHEN and CDR2 SYDVKM come from the germline V gene. The CDR3 runs to 13 residues.

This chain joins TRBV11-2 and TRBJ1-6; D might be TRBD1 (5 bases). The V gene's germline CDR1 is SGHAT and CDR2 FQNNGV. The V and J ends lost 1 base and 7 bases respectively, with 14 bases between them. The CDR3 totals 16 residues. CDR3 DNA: TGTGCCAGCAGCTTAGGTGGTAGGGGTACAAATTCACCCCTCCACTTT. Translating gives CASSLGGRGTNSPLHF. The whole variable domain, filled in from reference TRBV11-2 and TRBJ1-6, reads EAGVAQSPRYKIIEKRQSVAFWCNPISGHATLYWYQQILGQGPKLLIQFQNNGVVDDSQLPKDRFSAERLKGVDSTLKIQPAKLEDSAVYLCASSLGGRGTNSPLHFGNGTRLTVT.

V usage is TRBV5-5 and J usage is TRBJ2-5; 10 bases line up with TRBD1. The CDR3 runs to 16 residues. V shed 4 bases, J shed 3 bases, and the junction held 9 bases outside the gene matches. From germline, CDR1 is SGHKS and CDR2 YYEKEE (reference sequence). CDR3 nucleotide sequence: TGTGCCAGCAGCCCCGACAGGGGGCGAAGAGAAGAGACCCAGTACTTC. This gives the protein CASSPDRGRREETQYF. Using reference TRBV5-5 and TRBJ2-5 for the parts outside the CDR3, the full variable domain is DAGVTQSPTHLIKTRGQQVTLRCSPISGHKSVSWYQQVLGQGPQFIFQYYEKEERGRGNFPDRFSARQFPNYSSELNVNALLLGDSALYLCASSPDRGRREETQYFGPGTRLLVL.

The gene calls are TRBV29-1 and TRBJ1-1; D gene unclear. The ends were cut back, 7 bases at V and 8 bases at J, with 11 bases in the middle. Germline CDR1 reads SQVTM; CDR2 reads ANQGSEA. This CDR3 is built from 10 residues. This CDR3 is CSGSHHEAFF. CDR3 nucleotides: TGCAGCGGGTCACACCACGAAGCTTTCTTT. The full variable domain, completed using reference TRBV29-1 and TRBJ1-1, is SAVISQKPSRDICQRGTSLTIQCQVDSQVTMMFWYRQQPGQSLTLIATANQGSEATYESGFVIDKFPISRPNLTFSTLTVSNMSPEDSSIYLCSGSHHEAFFGQGTRLTVV.

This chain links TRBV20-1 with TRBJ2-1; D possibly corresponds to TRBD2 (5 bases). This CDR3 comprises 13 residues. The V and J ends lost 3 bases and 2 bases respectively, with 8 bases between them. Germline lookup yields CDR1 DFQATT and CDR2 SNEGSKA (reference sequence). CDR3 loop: CSASSGTYNEQFF. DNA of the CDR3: TGCAGTGCTAGTTCCGGGACCTACAATGAGCAGTTCTTC.

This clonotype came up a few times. CDR3 in DNA: TGCAGTGTTCAGAGGCCGGGACTAGCGCTCAATGAGCAGTTCTTC. Its protein is CSVQRPGLALNEQFF. The chain has TRBV20-1 and TRBJ2-1; 10 positions agree with TRBD2. Germline V gene data show CDR1 as DFQATT and CDR2 as SNEGSKA (reference sequence). V lost 7 bases, J lost 6 bases, and 12 bases stayed unmatched. CDR3 length: 15 residues.

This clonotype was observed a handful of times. The DNA of the CDR3 is TGCAGTGCTAGAGTGGTCGCCAATTCACCCCTCCACTTT. Translating it yields CSARVVANSPLHF. The genes are TRBV20-1 and TRBJ1-6; no definite D call. Germline-derived CDR1 and CDR2 are DFQATT and SNEGSKA (reference sequence). V was clipped by 1 base and J by 7 bases, with 8 bases between them. The CDR3 contains 13 residues.

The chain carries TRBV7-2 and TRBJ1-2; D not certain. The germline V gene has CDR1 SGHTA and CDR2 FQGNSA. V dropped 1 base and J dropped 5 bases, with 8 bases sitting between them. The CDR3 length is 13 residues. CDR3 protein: CASSLEVFYGYTF. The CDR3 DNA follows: TGTGCCAGCAGCTTAGAAGTCTTTTATGGCTACACCTTC.

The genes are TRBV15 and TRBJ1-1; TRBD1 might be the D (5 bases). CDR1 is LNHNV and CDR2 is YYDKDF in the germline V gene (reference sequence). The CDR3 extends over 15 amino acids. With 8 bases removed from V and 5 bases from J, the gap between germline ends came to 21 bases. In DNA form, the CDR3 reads TGTGCCACCTCCGCGGGCGGGGCCTTCAGGACTGAAGCTTTCTTT. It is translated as CATSAGGAFRTEAFF.

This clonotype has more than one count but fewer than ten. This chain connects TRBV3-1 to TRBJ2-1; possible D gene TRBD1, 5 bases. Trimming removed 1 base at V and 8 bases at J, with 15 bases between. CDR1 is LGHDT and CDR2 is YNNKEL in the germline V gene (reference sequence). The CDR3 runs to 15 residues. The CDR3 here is CASSQGGPSAHEQFF. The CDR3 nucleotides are TGTGCCAGCAGCCAAGGGGGCCCTTCAGCGCATGAGCAGTTCTTC.

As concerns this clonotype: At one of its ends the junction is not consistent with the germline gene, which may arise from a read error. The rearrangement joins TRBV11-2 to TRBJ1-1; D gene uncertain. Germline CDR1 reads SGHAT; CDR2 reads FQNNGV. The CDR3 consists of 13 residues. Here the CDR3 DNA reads TGTGCCAGCAGCTTAAACGCGAACGCTGAAGCTTTCTTT. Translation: CASSLNANAEAFF.

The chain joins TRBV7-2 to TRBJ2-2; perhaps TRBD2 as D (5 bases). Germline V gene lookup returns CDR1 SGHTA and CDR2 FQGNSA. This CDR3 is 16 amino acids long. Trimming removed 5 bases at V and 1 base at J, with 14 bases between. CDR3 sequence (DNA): TGTGCCAGCAGCCCTGTTTTGAGGGAGAACACCGGGGAGCTGTTTTTT. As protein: CASSPVLRENTGELFF.

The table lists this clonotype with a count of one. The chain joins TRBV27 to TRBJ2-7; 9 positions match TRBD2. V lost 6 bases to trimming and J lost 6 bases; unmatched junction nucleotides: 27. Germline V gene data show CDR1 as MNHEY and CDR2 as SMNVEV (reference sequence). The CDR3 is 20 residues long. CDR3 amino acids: CASSRHGVRGIAGGRVEQYF. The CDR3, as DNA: TGTGCCAGCAGCAGACACGGGGTTCGAGGAATCGCGGGAGGGCGGGTCGAGCAGTACTTC.

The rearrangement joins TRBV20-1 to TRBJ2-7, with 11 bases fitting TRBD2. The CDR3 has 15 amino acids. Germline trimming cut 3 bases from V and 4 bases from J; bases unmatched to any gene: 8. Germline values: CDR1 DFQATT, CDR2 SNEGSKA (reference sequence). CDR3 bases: TGCAGTGCTAGTGCCCTGACTAGCGGGACTTACGAGCAGTACTTC. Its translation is CSASALTSGTYEQYF.

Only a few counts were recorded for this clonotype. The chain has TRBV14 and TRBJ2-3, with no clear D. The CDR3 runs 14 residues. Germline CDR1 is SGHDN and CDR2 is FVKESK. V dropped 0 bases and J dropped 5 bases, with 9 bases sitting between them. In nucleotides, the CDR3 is TGTGCCAGCAGCCAAGATCAGGTGGTAGATACGCAGTATTTT. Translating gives CASSQDQVVDTQYF.

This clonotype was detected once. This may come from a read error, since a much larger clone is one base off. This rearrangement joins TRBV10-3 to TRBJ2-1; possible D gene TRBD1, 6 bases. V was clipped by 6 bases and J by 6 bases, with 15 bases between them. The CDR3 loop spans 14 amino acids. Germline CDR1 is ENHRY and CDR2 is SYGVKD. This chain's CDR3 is CAISRDTLANEQFF. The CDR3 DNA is TGTGCCATCAGCCGGGACACCCTAGCCAATGAGCAGTTCTTC.

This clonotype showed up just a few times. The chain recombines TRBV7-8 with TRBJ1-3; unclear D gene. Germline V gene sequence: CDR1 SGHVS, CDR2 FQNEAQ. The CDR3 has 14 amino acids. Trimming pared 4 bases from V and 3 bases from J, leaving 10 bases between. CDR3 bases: TGTGCCAGCAGCTCCAATCGAGGTGGAAACACCATATATTTT. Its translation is CASSSNRGGNTIYF. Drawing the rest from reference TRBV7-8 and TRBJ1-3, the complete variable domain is GAGVSQSPRYKVAKRGQDVALRCDPISGHVSLFWYQQALGQGPEFLTYFQNEAQLDKSGLPSDRFFAERPEGSVSTLKIQRTQQEDSAVYLCASSSNRGGNTIYFGEGSWLTVV.